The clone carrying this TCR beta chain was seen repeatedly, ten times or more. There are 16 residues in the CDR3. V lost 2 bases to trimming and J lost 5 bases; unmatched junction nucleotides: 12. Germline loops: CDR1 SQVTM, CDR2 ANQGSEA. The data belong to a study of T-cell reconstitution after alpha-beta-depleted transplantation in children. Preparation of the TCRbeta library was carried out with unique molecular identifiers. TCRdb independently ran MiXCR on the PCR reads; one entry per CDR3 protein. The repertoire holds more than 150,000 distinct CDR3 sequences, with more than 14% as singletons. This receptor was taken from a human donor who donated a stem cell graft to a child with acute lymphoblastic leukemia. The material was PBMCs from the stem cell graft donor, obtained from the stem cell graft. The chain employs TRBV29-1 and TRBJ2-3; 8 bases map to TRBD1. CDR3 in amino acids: CSVETDRGREIDTQYF. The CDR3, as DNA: TGCAGCGTTGAAACAGACAGGGGACGGGAGATAGATACGCAGTATTTT.